This note documents a single T cell receptor beta chain sequence. The data originate from a study of cytomegalovirus exposure and HLA in healthy donors. The PCR had 60 Vbeta and 13 Jbeta primers. Using immunoSEQ multiplex PCR, the repertoire was profiled, and TCRdb retains in-frame clones only, with some absent. This repertoire includes 120,000 to 150,000 clones. The CDR3 has 12 residues. The V gene's germline CDR1 is SEHNR and CDR2 FQNEAQ (reference sequence). V lost 4 bases to trimming and J lost 15 bases; unmatched junction nucleotides: 7. Sequenced input: PBMCs. The chain uses TRBV7-9 and TRBJ1-4; 8 positions agree with TRBD1. The clonotype was recovered from a woman between 50 and 59 years old in good health and CMV-seronegative. Here the CDR3 DNA reads TGTGCCAGCAGCTCCGGACAGGGTAGGGTGTTTTTT. Translated: CASSSGQGRVFF.